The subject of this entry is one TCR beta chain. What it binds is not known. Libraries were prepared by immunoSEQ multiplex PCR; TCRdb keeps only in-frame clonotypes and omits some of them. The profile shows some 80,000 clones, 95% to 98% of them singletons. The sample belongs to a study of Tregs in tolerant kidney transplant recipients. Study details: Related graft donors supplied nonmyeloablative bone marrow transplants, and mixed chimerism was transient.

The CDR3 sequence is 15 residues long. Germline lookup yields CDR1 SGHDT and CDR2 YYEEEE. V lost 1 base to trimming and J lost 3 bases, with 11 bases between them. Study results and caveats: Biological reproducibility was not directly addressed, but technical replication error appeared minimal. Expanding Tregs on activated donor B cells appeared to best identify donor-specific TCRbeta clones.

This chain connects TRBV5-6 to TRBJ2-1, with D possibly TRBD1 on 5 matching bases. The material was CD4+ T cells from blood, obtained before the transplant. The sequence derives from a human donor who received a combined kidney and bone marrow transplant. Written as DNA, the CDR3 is TGTGCCAGCAGCTTGTTTTCAGGGATCTACAATGAGCAGTTCTTC. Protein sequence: CASSLFSGIYNEQFF.